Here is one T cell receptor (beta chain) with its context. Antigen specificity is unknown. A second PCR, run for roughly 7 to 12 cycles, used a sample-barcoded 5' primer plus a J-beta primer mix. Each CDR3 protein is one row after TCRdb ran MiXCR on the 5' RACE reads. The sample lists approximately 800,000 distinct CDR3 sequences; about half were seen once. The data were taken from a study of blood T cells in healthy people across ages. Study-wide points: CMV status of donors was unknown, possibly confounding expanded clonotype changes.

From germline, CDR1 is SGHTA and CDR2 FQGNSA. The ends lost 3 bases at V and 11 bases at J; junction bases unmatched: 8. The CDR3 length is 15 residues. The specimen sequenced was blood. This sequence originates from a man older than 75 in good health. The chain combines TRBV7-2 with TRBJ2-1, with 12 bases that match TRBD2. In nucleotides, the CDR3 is TGTGCCAGCAGCTTCCTAGCGGGAGGGGTCCGACAGCAGTTCTTC. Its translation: CASSFLAGGVRQQFF.